What follows are 26 T cell receptor beta chains derived from one specimen sequenced in a study of cytomegalovirus exposure and HLA in healthy donors. This PCR relied on a set of 60 Vbeta primers and 13 Jbeta primers. The data were produced by immunoSEQ multiplex PCR, yet TCRdb's version contains in-frame clones alone and is incomplete. The sample has 140,000 to 150,000 clones, less than 9.5% seen once. Sequencing input: PBMCs. The receptors derive from a male donor in good health and CMV-seronegative.

This clone turned up a few times. The chain employs TRBV7-2 and TRBJ1-1, with D tentatively TRBD1 (5 bases). Germline values: CDR1 SGHTA, CDR2 FQGNSA. V lost 4 bases and J 6 bases, leaving 12 bases between the germline ends. This CDR3 is 13 amino acids long. The CDR3 coding sequence is TGTGCCAGCAGCTACCAGGGAAGGGCTGAAGCTTTCTTT. This sequence encodes CASSYQGRAEAFF.

This clone has just a few counts. This chain links TRBV5-1 with TRBJ1-1, with no clear D. CDR1 is SGHRS, CDR2 YFSETQ, per germline. Trimming removed 2 bases from V and 3 bases from J, with 8 bases in between. The CDR3 has 13 amino acids. Written as DNA, the CDR3 is TGCGCCAGCAGCTTTGACAAAGACACTGAAGCTTTCTTT. Translation gives CASSFDKDTEAFF.

A few counts support this clone. The CDR3, as DNA: TGTGCCAGTACCGTGGGGGGGGCTGAAGCTTTCTTT. Translated: CASTVGGAEAFF. This chain joins TRBV19 and TRBJ1-1; weak D call: TRBD1 (5 bases). This CDR3 has 12 amino acids. Germline CDR1 LNHDA, CDR2 SQIVND (reference sequence). The V gene lost 7 bases and the J gene lost 6 bases, with 12 bases spanning the gap.

The V call is TRBV7-2, the J call TRBJ1-2; 10 bases fit TRBD1. The V gene end was trimmed by 2 bases and the J gene end by 6 bases; junction bases not matched to a gene: 6. Germline assignment: CDR1 SGHTA and CDR2 FQGNSA. The CDR3 sequence is 15 residues long. The CDR3 spells CASSLIGTGADGYTF. In DNA, the CDR3 is TGTGCCAGCAGCTTAATCGGGACAGGGGCTGATGGCTACACCTTC.

This clone was found a few times. This chain joins TRBV2 and TRBJ2-5; 9 bases line up with TRBD2. Per the germline V gene, CDR1 is SNHLY and CDR2 is FYNNEI. CDR3 size: 14 residues. Trimming at V came to 6 bases and at J to 3 bases, leaving 5 bases not matched to a gene. This CDR3 is CASRLWTSEETQYF. Written as DNA, the CDR3 is TGTGCCAGCAGGCTCTGGACTAGCGAAGAGACCCAGTACTTC.

This rearrangement joins TRBV28 to TRBJ2-7, with D possibly matching TRBD1 (5 bases). This CDR3 region has 15 residues. Trimming stripped 3 bases from V and 2 bases from J, with 14 bases between. CDR1 is MDHEN, CDR2 SYDVKM, per germline. The CDR3 coding sequence is TGTGCCAGCAGTTTGCAAGGGGTCGTCACCTACGAGCAGTACTTC. Protein: CASSLQGVVTYEQYF.

This clone was seen a single time. The junction differs from germline at one of its ends, possibly a read error. The identical CDR3 is also encoded by other nucleotide sequences in the sample. The chain joins TRBV7-9 to TRBJ2-3, with 9 bases identical to TRBD2. Germline lookup yields CDR1 SEHNR and CDR2 FQNEAQ (reference sequence). The CDR3 has 18 amino acids. The DNA for the CDR3 is TGTGCAAGCAGCCGAGAGAGGGGCCTGGCGGGAGGGAGGCGTACGCAGTATTTT. Encoded protein: CASSRERGLAGGRRTQYF.

This clone was counted a few times. The gene calls are TRBV28 and TRBJ1-1; D is undetermined. The germline gives CDR1 MDHEN, CDR2 SYDVKM. V was cut by 3 bases and J by 1 base, with 6 bases left in between. The CDR3 loop spans 13 amino acids. CDR3 sequence: CASSFSGNTEAFF. The CDR3 DNA is TGTGCCAGCAGTTTCTCGGGGAACACTGAAGCTTTCTTT.

The chain has TRBV7-2 and TRBJ1-1; TRBD1 might be the D (5 bases). This CDR3 has 12 residues. Germline CDR1 reads SGHTA; CDR2 reads FQGNSA. Trimming took off 5 bases at V and 4 bases at J, with 8 bases between the two ends. The CDR3: CASSKTGTEAFF. The CDR3 DNA is TGTGCCAGCAGCAAAACAGGCACTGAAGCTTTCTTT. Drawing the rest from reference TRBV7-2 and TRBJ1-1, the complete variable domain is GAGVSQSPSNKVTEKGKDVELRCDPISGHTALYWYRQSLGQGLEFLIYFQGNSAPDKSGLPSDRFSAERTGGSVSTLTIQRTQQEDSAVYLCASSKTGTEAFFGQGTRLTVV.

The chain couples TRBV19 to TRBJ2-7; 8 bases align to TRBD1. J was trimmed by 6 bases and V by 5 bases; bases with no gene match: 6. The CDR3 spans 13 residues. From germline, CDR1 is LNHDA and CDR2 SQIVND (reference sequence). CDR3: CASSFGQGGEQYF. CDR3 DNA: TGTGCCAGTAGTTTCGGACAGGGCGGCGAGCAGTACTTC.

This clone was found a few times. The chain is built from TRBV6-5 and TRBJ1-1; TRBD1 might be the D (6 bases). This CDR3 region has 14 residues. V lost 6 bases and J lost 3, with 14 bases in between. Germline V gene sequence: CDR1 MNHEY, CDR2 SVGAGI. CDR3 coding DNA: TGTGCCAGCAGCTGGACAGTTGGGTACACTGAAGCTTTCTTT. Translating it yields CASSWTVGYTEAFF.

The chain couples TRBV7-9 to TRBJ1-3; possibly TRBD1 for D (5 bases). Trimming cost V 10 bases and J 0 bases, with 16 bases left between them. The CDR3 runs 15 residues. Germline CDR1 SEHNR, CDR2 FQNEAQ (reference sequence). CDR3 DNA sequence: TGTGCCACCTCCCCCCGGGGGAACTCTGGAAACACCATATATTTT. This encodes CATSPRGNSGNTIYF.

The CDR3, as DNA: TGTGCCAGTAGTATAACGGGGGATAGCGACGAGCAGTACTTC. It encodes CASSITGDSDEQYF. The chain has TRBV19 and TRBJ2-7, with D possibly being TRBD2 (6 bases). CDR1 LNHDA and CDR2 SQIVND come from the germline V gene (reference sequence). This CDR3 is 14 amino acids long. V shed 2 bases and J shed 5 bases, with 13 bases lying between them.

This clone occurred once. The V and J genes are TRBV15 and TRBJ2-6; 9 bases are a match to TRBD1. The V and J ends lost 1 base and 0 bases, in that order; junction bases with no gene match: 7. The CDR3 totals 19 residues. From germline, CDR1 is LNHNV and CDR2 YYDKDF (reference sequence). The CDR3 DNA reads as TGTGCCACCAGCAGAGGAGGGGACAGGGCCTACTCTGGGGCCAACGTCCTGACTTTC. Encoded protein: CATSRGGDRAYSGANVLTF. Using reference TRBV15 and TRBJ2-6 for the parts outside the CDR3, the full variable domain is DAMVIQNPRYQVTQFGKPVTLSCSQTLNHNVMYWYQQKSSQAPKLLFHYYDKDFNNEADTPDNFQSRRPNTSFCFLDIRSPGLGDTAMYLCATSRGGDRAYSGANVLTFGAGSRLTVL.

This chain uses TRBV28 with TRBJ1-4; possibly TRBD1 for D (6 bases). The germline V gene encodes CDR1 MDHEN and CDR2 SYDVKM. With 6 bases removed from V and 6 bases from J, the gap between germline ends came to 14 bases. The CDR3 is 14 residues long. The CDR3 nucleotides read TGTGCCAGCAGCAAACAGGGTGCCGATGAAAAACTGTTTTTT. Its translation: CASSKQGADEKLFF.

The gene calls are TRBV7-2 and TRBJ2-2; 16 nucleotides align to TRBD2. The germline V gene encodes CDR1 SGHTA and CDR2 FQGNSA. The ends lost 5 bases at V and 7 bases at J; junction bases unmatched: 10. The CDR3 consists of 18 residues. The CDR3 protein is CASSPQGLAGGRGGELFF. The CDR3 coding sequence is TGTGCCAGCAGCCCCCAGGGACTAGCGGGGGGGCGGGGCGGGGAGCTGTTTTTT.

The chain employs TRBV4-3 and TRBJ1-2, with unresolved D. Trimming stripped 1 base from V and 5 bases from J, with 11 bases between. The CDR3 is 14 residues long. The germline CDR1 and CDR2 sequences are LGHNA and YSLEER. In DNA, the CDR3 is TGCGCCAGCAGCCAAGTAGAGACTGAGTATGGCTACACCTTC. It translates to CASSQVETEYGYTF.

V gene TRBV27 combines with J gene TRBJ2-2; D gene ambiguous. The germline CDR1 and CDR2 sequences are MNHEY and SMNVEV (reference sequence). CDR3 length: 12 residues. Trimming left V 2 bases short and J 6 bases short, with 4 bases between. The CDR3 loop reads CASSLRAGELFF. CDR3 bases: TGTGCCAGCAGTTTACGGGCCGGGGAGCTGTTTTTT.

This clone was detected a few times. The rearrangement uses TRBV6-5 and TRBJ2-3; a possible D gene is TRBD2 (5 bases). The CDR3 runs 15 residues. Germline assignment: CDR1 MNHEY and CDR2 SVGAGI. Trimming took 6 bases from V and 0 from J, leaving 13 bases between them. CDR3 residues: CASSTSGRSTDTQYF. The CDR3 bases are TGTGCCAGCAGCACCAGCGGTCGGAGCACAGATACGCAGTATTTT.

The sample holds a few counts of this clone. The rearrangement joins TRBV5-6 to TRBJ2-1; TRBD2 matches 8 bases. The ends lost 4 bases at V and 9 bases at J; junction bases unmatched: 6. Germline CDR1 reads SGHDT; CDR2 reads YYEEEE. This CDR3 is 13 amino acids long. CDR3 loop: CASSIRGGPEQFF. For the CDR3, the DNA is TGTGCCAGCAGCATACGCGGGGGGCCTGAGCAGTTCTTC.

Comment on this clone: The sample carries other DNA sequences with the same CDR3. This chain connects TRBV7-2 to TRBJ1-5; tentatively, D is TRBD1 (5 bases). In germline, CDR1 is SGHTA, CDR2 FQGNSA. V was cut by 1 base and J by 6 bases, with 13 bases left in between. The CDR3 length is 15 residues. CDR3 region: CASSLGVREGQPQHF. The CDR3 bases are TGTGCCAGCAGCTTAGGGGTCAGGGAGGGTCAGCCCCAGCATTTT. The full variable domain, with the rest looked up from reference TRBV7-2 and TRBJ1-5, is GAGVSQSPSNKVTEKGKDVELRCDPISGHTALYWYRQSLGQGLEFLIYFQGNSAPDKSGLPSDRFSAERTGGSVSTLTIQRTQQEDSAVYLCASSLGVREGQPQHFGDGTRLSIL.

The table lists this clone with a few counts. The CDR3 bases are TGTGCCAGCAGCGACAGGAGGCTAGCCTACGAGCAGTACTTC. Translation: CASSDRRLAYEQYF. J is TRBJ2-7 and V is TRBV28, with D perhaps TRBD1 (6 bases). Germline assignment: CDR1 MDHEN and CDR2 SYDVKM. There are 14 residues in the CDR3. V was clipped by 6 bases and J by 2 bases, with 14 bases between them. The full variable domain, rest sourced from reference TRBV28 and TRBJ2-7, is DVKVTQSSRYLVKRTGEKVFLECVQDMDHENMFWYRQDPGLGLRLIYFSYDVKMKEKGDIPEGYSVSREKKERFSLILESASTNQTSMYLCASSDRRLAYEQYFGPGTRLTVT.

This clone was counted only a few times. The rearrangement joins TRBV5-1 to TRBJ1-5; 10 positions match TRBD1. In germline, CDR1 is SGHRS, CDR2 YFSETQ. CDR3 length: 18 amino acids. The ends lost 3 bases at V and 4 bases at J; junction bases unmatched: 13. In DNA form, the CDR3 reads TGCGCCAGCAGCTCGGTACCGGGACAGGGGTTTGGGAATCAGCCCCAGCATTTT. Translation: CASSSVPGQGFGNQPQHF.

In this sample, this clone turned up a few times. The V gene is TRBV5-1, the J gene TRBJ2-3; 9 bases agree with TRBD2. The CDR3 runs 15 residues. Germline V CDR1 and CDR2: SGHRS, YFSETQ. J gave up 2 bases and V 4 bases, and 5 bases lay outside the gene matches. CDR3 region: CASSGTSSLTDTQYF. In DNA form, the CDR3 reads TGCGCCAGCAGCGGGACTAGCAGCCTCACAGATACGCAGTATTTT.

This clone was counted only a few times. The V and J genes are TRBV13 and TRBJ2-1; 13 bases agree with TRBD2. The CDR3 totals 16 residues. Germline loops: CDR1 PRHDT, CDR2 FYEKMQ (reference sequence). V gave up 4 bases and J gave up 4 bases; unmatched junction bases: 4. The CDR3 sequence is CASSSRLAGGYNEQFF. Written as DNA, the CDR3 is TGTGCCAGCAGCTCAAGACTAGCGGGAGGTTACAATGAGCAGTTCTTC.

The J gene is TRBJ2-7, the V gene TRBV28; 7 nucleotides align to TRBD2. The J segment lost 2 bases and the V segment lost 2 bases, leaving 3 bases of the junction unmatched. The CDR3 runs 14 residues. The germline V gene has CDR1 MDHEN and CDR2 SYDVKM. The CDR3: CASSLGGEAYEQYF. The CDR3 DNA reads TGTGCCAGCAGTTTAGGGGGGGAGGCCTACGAGCAGTACTTC.